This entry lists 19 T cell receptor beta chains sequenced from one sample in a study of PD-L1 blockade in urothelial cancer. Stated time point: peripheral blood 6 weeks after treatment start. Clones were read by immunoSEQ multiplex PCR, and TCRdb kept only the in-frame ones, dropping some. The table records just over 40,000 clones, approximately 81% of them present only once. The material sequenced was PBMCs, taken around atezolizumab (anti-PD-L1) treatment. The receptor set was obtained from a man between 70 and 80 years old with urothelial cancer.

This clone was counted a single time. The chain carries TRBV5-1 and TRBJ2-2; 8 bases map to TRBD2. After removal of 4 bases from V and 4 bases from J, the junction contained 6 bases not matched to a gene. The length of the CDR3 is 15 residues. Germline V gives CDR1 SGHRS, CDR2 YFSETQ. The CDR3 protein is CASSLGTRGTGELFF. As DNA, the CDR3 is TGCGCCAGCAGCCTTGGGACTAGAGGCACCGGGGAGCTGTTTTTT.

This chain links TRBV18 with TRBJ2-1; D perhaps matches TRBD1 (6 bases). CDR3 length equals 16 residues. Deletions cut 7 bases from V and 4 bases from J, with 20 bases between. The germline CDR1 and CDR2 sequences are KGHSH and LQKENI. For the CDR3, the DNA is TGTGCCAGCTTCCGTTTGTCGGGACACCAATACAATGAGCAGTTCTTC. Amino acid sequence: CASFRLSGHQYNEQFF.

The CDR3 sequence is CASSLRGGLGGVNEQFF. CDR3 nucleotide sequence: TGCGCCAGCAGCCTCAGGGGGGGACTAGGGGGGGTGAATGAGCAGTTCTTC. The rearrangement joins TRBV4-1 to TRBJ2-1; weak D call: TRBD2 (8 bases). This CDR3 is 17 amino acids long. CDR1 and CDR2 from the germline V gene are MGHRA and YSYEKL. Trimming pared 4 bases from V and 7 bases from J, leaving 23 bases between.

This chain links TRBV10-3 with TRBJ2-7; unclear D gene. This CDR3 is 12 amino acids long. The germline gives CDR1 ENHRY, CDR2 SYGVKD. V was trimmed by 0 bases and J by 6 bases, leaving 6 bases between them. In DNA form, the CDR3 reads TGTGCCATCAGTGAGTCGAGTGGCGAGCAGTACTTC. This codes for CAISESSGEQYF.

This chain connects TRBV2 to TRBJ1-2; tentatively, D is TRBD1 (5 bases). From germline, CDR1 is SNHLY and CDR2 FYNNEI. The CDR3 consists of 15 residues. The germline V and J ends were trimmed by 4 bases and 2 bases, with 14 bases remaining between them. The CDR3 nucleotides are TGTGCCAGCAGTGTCGGGCAGGGCGGCAACTATGGCTACACCTTC. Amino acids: CASSVGQGGNYGYTF.

CDR3 nucleotide sequence: TGTGCCAGCAGGGACAGGGGTAATCAGCCCCAGCATTTT. It yields the protein CASRDRGNQPQHF. The rearrangement links TRBV2 to TRBJ1-5; 9 bases agree with TRBD1. This CDR3 has 13 residues. Per germline, CDR1 SNHLY and CDR2 FYNNEI. After removal of 6 bases from V and 4 bases from J, the junction contained 1 base not matched to a gene. Variable domain in full (rest from reference TRBV2 and TRBJ1-5): EPEVTQTPSHQVTQMGQEVILRCVPISNHLYFYWYRQILGQKVEFLVSFYNNEISEKSEIFDDQFSVERPDGSNFTLKIRSTKLEDSAMYFCASRDRGNQPQHFGDGTRLSIL.

Written as DNA, the CDR3 is TGTGCCAGCCAGCAGTACCCGGGCACCGGGGAGCTGTTTTTT. Translating it yields CASQQYPGTGELFF. The chain links TRBV2 to TRBJ2-2; no clear D. Trimming left V 8 bases short and J 4 bases short, with 14 bases between. The germline gives CDR1 SNHLY, CDR2 FYNNEI. This CDR3 region has 14 residues.

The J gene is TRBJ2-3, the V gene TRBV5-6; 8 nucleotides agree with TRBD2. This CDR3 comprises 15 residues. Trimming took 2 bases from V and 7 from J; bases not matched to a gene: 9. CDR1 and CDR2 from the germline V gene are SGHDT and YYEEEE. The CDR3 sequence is CASSLGSGSGNTQYF. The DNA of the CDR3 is TGTGCCAGCAGCTTAGGGAGCGGGAGCGGGAATACGCAGTATTTT.

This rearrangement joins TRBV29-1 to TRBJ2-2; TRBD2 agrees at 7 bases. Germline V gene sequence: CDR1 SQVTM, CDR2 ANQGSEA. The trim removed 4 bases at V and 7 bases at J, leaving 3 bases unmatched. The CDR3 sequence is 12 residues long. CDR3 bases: TGCAGCGTTGCGCGGGGGAGCGGGGAGCTGTTTTTT. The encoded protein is CSVARGSGELFF.

CDR3 residues: CASSPVVAGVGEQFF. For the CDR3, the DNA is TGTGCCAGCAGCCCTGTGGTAGCGGGAGTCGGTGAGCAGTTCTTC. V is TRBV7-6 and J is TRBJ2-1, with 9 nucleotides matching TRBD2. V gave up 5 bases and J gave up 9 bases; unmatched junction bases: 11. The CDR3 is made up of 15 amino acids. CDR1 is SGHVS and CDR2 is FNYEAQ in the germline V gene.

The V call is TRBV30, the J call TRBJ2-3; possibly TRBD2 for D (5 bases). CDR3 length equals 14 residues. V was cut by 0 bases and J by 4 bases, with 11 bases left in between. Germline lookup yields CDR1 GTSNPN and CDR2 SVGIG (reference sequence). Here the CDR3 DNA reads TGTGCCTGGAGTGTGGTGGGTAGCGCAGATACGCAGTATTTT. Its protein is CAWSVVGSADTQYF.

The chain's CDR3 is CASSKTGKLSFTEAFF. The CDR3 DNA reads as TGTGCCAGCAGCAAAACCGGGAAGCTTAGTTTTACTGAAGCTTTCTTT. The chain recombines TRBV28 with TRBJ1-1; no definite D call. This CDR3 is built from 16 residues. Trimming took 6 bases from V and 5 from J, leaving 22 bases between them. Germline CDR1 is MDHEN and CDR2 is SYDVKM.

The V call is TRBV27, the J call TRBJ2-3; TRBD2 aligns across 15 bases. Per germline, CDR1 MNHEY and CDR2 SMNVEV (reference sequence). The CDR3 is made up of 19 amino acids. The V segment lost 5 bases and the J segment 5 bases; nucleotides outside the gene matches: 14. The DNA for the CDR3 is TGTGCCAGCAGTACCCTCGGACTAGCGGGAGGGCCTGGGGAAGATACGCAGTATTTT. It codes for CASSTLGLAGGPGEDTQYF.

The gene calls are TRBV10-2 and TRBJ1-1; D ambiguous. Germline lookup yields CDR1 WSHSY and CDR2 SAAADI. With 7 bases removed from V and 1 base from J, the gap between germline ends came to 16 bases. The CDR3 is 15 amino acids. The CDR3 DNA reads TGCGCCAGCACTTCCGGGAGGGCGGGGAACACTGAAGCTTTCTTT. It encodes CASTSGRAGNTEAFF.

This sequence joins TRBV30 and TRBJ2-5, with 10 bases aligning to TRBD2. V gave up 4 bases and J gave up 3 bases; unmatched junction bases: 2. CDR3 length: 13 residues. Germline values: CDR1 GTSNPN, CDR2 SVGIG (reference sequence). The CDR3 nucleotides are TGTGCCTGGACTAGCGGGGGAAAAGAGACCCAGTACTTC. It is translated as CAWTSGGKETQYF.

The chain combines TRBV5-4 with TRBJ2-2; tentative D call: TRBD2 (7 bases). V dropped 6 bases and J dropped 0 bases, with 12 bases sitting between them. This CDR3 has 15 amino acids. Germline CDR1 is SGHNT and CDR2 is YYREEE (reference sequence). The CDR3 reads CASTRGGTNTGELFF. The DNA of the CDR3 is TGTGCCAGCACCCGCGGGGGCACGAACACCGGGGAGCTGTTTTTT.

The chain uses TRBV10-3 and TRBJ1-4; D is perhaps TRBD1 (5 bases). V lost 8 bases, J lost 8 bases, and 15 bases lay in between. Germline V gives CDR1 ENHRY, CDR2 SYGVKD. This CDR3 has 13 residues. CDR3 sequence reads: CAICGRVGEKLFF. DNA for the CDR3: TGTGCCATCTGCGGCAGGGTAGGGGAAAAACTGTTTTTT.

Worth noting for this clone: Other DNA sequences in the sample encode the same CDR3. The CDR3 spells CASSPGGTGDQPQHF. The CDR3 region has the DNA TGCGCCAGCAGCCCCGGCGGGACAGGGGATCAGCCCCAGCATTTT. The V and J genes are TRBV5-1 and TRBJ1-5; the match to TRBD1 covers 10 bases. The CDR3 has 15 residues. Per germline, CDR1 SGHRS and CDR2 YFSETQ. Trimming took 4 bases from V and 5 from J; bases not matched to a gene: 6.

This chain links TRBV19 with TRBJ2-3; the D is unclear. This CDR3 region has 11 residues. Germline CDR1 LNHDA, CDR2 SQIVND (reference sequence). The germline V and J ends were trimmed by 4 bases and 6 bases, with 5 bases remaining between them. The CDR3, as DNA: TGTGCCAGTAGTACCCGTGATACGCAGTATTTT. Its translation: CASSTRDTQYF.